The clone carrying this T cell receptor (beta chain) was counted ten times or more. Its antigen remains unknown. TCR beta cDNA libraries had unique molecular identifiers. The authors obtained 500,000 or so cDNA molecules from around 0.96 to 9.9 million T cells. TCRdb reprocessed the PCR reads via MiXCR and lists one record per CDR3 protein. The data hold around 500,000 distinct CDR3 sequences, with roughly 34% observed a single time. This sample was included in a study of post-analysis software for immune sequencing data. Study context: Several disease courses (relapsing-remitting, secondary progressive and progressive-relapsing) of multiple sclerosis were included. Study-level findings and limits: Normalized Chao1 diversity was significantly lower in multiple sclerosis patients than in controls. There were roughly five TRBV segments more frequent in patients than controls, and TRBV5-6, TRBV5-1 and TRBV20-1 were among them. Strong co-clustering by F measure linked samples that shared a preparation batch.

Per the germline V gene, CDR1 is ENHRY and CDR2 is SYGVKD. The germline V and J ends were trimmed by 10 bases and 2 bases, with 14 bases remaining between them. CDR3 length: 13 amino acids. The origin of this receptor is a girl under 18 with multiple sclerosis. The specimen was blood. The chain links TRBV10-3 to TRBJ2-5, with D hard to call. The CDR3 DNA reads as TGTGCCACGATCGGACCATTACAAGAGACCCAGTACTTC. This codes for CATIGPLQETQYF.